This note documents a single T cell receptor (beta chain) sequence. The antigen is undetermined. This sample is drawn from a study of blood T cells in healthy people across ages. Whole-study findings and limits: There were more naive CD4+ cells and higher diversity in long-lived donors than in aged donors. The unsorted PBMCs prevented any conclusive comparison of naive versus antigen-experienced cells.

Healthy Caucasians from Russia aged roughly 6 to 95 served as donors. PCR was performed a second time for roughly 7 to 11 cycles using a sample-barcoded 5' primer and a J-beta primer mix. TCRdb itself ran the 5' RACE reads through MiXCR, one entry per CDR3 protein. Of 1.5 million to 2 million distinct CDR3 sequences in the sample, roughly 52% were seen once. The sample was blood. The TCR originated in a woman aged 40 to 55 in good health.

The CDR3 reads CASNPSGTLRPGDTEAFF. For the CDR3, the DNA is TGTGCCAGCAATCCTTCCGGGACCCTCCGCCCCGGGGACACTGAAGCTTTCTTT. V and J are TRBV7-8 and TRBJ1-1, with D possibly being TRBD1 (5 bases). This CDR3 is built from 18 residues. V lost 7 bases and J lost 3, with 27 bases in between. Germline V CDR1 and CDR2: SGHVS, FQNEAQ.